Following are 29 T cell receptor beta chains from one sample sequenced in a study of blood T cells in healthy people across ages. A J-beta primer mix and a sample-barcoded 5' primer were used in a second PCR of about 6 to 12 cycles. TCRdb itself ran the 5' RACE reads through MiXCR, one entry per CDR3 protein. Among 1.5 million to 2 million distinct CDR3 sequences listed, roughly 32% were seen once. Sequenced: blood. The source of these receptors is a woman in her 30s in good health.

The chain carries TRBV28 and TRBJ1-6, with D possibly TRBD1 on 5 matching bases. Looked up from germline, CDR1 is MDHEN and CDR2 is SYDVKM. This CDR3 is built from 14 residues. V lost 7 bases, J lost 7 bases, and 14 bases lay in between. CDR3 region: CASTSAGWNSPLHF. The CDR3 nucleotides are TGTGCCAGCACCTCGGCAGGGTGGAATTCACCCCTCCACTTT.

As to this clonotype: A read error may account for a junction end that differs from germline. The chain is built from TRBV5-1 and TRBJ1-2; 7 bases are a match to TRBD1. This CDR3 is built from 15 residues. Germline loops: CDR1 SGHRS, CDR2 YFSETQ. The DNA for the CDR3 is TGCGCCAGCAGCACGCGGACAGGCTCGTACTATGGCCACACCTTC. This codes for CASSTRTGSYYGHTF.

V is TRBV9 and J is TRBJ2-3, with TRBD2 matching over 9 bases. Per the germline V gene, CDR1 is SGDLS and CDR2 is YYNGEE. Germline trimming cut 0 bases from V and 4 bases from J; bases unmatched to any gene: 3. CDR3 length equals 15 residues. Written as DNA, the CDR3 is TGTGCCAGCAGCGTAGAGCGGGGGGTGGCAGATACGCAGTATTTT. This gives the protein CASSVERGVADTQYF.

This clonotype was found a few times. V and J are TRBV20-1 and TRBJ2-1; the D is unclear. The CDR3 loop spans 11 amino acids. Trimming stripped 7 bases from V and 4 bases from J, with 8 bases between. CDR1 DFQATT and CDR2 SNEGSKA come from the germline V gene (reference sequence). The chain's CDR3 is CSGREYNEQFF. The CDR3 region has the DNA TGCAGTGGTCGCGAATACAATGAGCAGTTCTTC.

There are a few counts of this clonotype. This sequence joins TRBV5-1 and TRBJ2-7; 8 nucleotides agree with TRBD2. The germline CDR1 and CDR2 sequences are SGHRS and YFSETQ. Trimming removed 0 bases from V and 1 base from J; junction bases left unmatched: 3. This CDR3 has 15 amino acids. CDR3 DNA sequence: TGCGCCAGCAGCTTGGAGGTAGCGGGGTCCTACGAGCAGTACTTC. Translation gives CASSLEVAGSYEQYF.

The chain carries TRBV5-1 and TRBJ1-1; TRBD1 might be the D (6 bases). Germline V CDR1 and CDR2: SGHRS, YFSETQ. This CDR3 is 16 amino acids long. V lost 2 bases and J lost 0, with 14 bases in between. The CDR3 DNA reads TGCGCCAGCAGCTTTGACAGGAACGCCATGAACACTGAAGCTTTCTTT. Translation: CASSFDRNAMNTEAFF.

This chain joins TRBV4-1 and TRBJ1-2; D may be TRBD1 (5 bases). The CDR3 has 15 amino acids. The germline CDR1 and CDR2 sequences are MGHRA and YSYEKL. V lost 0 bases to trimming and J lost 8 bases, with 16 bases between them. For the CDR3, the DNA is TGCGCCAGCAGCCAAGATGGTCAGGGTTGGAGCGGCTACACCTTC. As protein: CASSQDGQGWSGYTF.

V gene TRBV7-8 combines with J gene TRBJ2-2; TRBD1 agrees at 7 bases. CDR1 is SGHVS and CDR2 is FQNEAQ in the germline V gene. V lost 5 bases, J lost 1 base, and 7 bases stayed unmatched. CDR3 size: 16 residues. The CDR3 loop is CASSPGWTGNTGELFF. CDR3 nucleotide sequence: TGTGCCAGCAGCCCCGGCTGGACAGGGAACACCGGGGAGCTGTTTTTT. Together with reference TRBV7-8 and TRBJ2-2, the CDR3 gives the full variable domain: GAGVSQSPRYKVAKRGQDVALRCDPISGHVSLFWYQQALGQGPEFLTYFQNEAQLDKSGLPSDRFFAERPEGSVSTLKIQRTQQEDSAVYLCASSPGWTGNTGELFFGEGSRLTVL.

This chain joins TRBV4-1 and TRBJ2-7; D gene unclear. This CDR3 is built from 14 residues. Germline V gene lookup returns CDR1 MGHRA and CDR2 YSYEKL. V lost 1 base to trimming and J lost 3 bases, with 10 bases between them. CDR3 in amino acids: CASSQGVTNYEQYF. The CDR3 DNA sequence: TGCGCCAGCAGCCAAGGAGTAACCAACTACGAGCAGTACTTC.

The chain couples TRBV3-1 to TRBJ2-5; TRBD2 is a possible D gene (6 bases). The DNA end is a closer match to TRBJ2-7, so the J assignment may be wrong. The CDR3 extends over 14 amino acids. The germline V gene has CDR1 LGHDT and CDR2 YNNKEL (reference sequence). This chain's CDR3 is CASSQEGLRYEQYF. CDR3 sequence (DNA): TGTGCCAGCAGCCAAGAGGGACTTCGCTACGAGCAGTACTTC.

This sequence joins TRBV15 and TRBJ2-5; the D is unclear. The V end lost 6 bases, the J end lost 4 bases, and 15 bases lay between the germline ends. The CDR3 sequence is 14 residues long. Germline V gives CDR1 LNHNV, CDR2 YYDKDF (reference sequence). CDR3 DNA: TGTGCCACCAGGCAGAAAGGGATCAGAGAGACCCAGTACTTC. It yields the protein CATRQKGIRETQYF.

The chain is built from TRBV20-1 and TRBJ2-5, with D maybe TRBD1 (6 bases). The CDR3 totals 11 residues. Germline V gene sequence: CDR1 DFQATT, CDR2 SNEGSKA (reference sequence). With 3 bases removed from V and 11 bases from J, the gap between germline ends came to 13 bases. The CDR3 region is CSASDLRGQYF. CDR3 coding DNA: TGCAGTGCTAGTGACTTAAGGGGGCAGTACTTC.

The rearrangement joins TRBV7-9 to TRBJ2-3, with a tentative D call TRBD2 (6 bases). V was clipped by 5 bases and J by 2 bases, with 17 bases between them. This CDR3 has 16 residues. The germline CDR1 and CDR2 sequences are SEHNR and FQNEAQ (reference sequence). The CDR3: CASSLSGSGFTDTQYF. CDR3 coding DNA: TGTGCCAGCAGCCTTAGCGGCTCGGGGTTCACAGATACGCAGTATTTT. Supplemented by reference TRBV7-9 and TRBJ2-3, the full variable domain reads DTGVSQNPRHKITKRGQNVTFRCDPISEHNRLYWYRQTLGQGPEFLTYFQNEAQLEKSRLLSDRFSAERPKGSFSTLEIQRTEQGDSAMYLCASSLSGSGFTDTQYFGPGTRLTVL.

This chain joins TRBV30 and TRBJ2-3, with 10 nucleotides matching TRBD1. Germline V lookup: CDR1 GTSNPN, CDR2 SVGIG (reference sequence). J lost 6 bases, V lost 0 bases, and 6 bases had no gene match. The CDR3 length is 15 residues. CDR3 nucleotide sequence: TGTGCCTGGAGTGTAAACGGGGGACAGGGGGATACGCAGTATTTT. Its translation: CAWSVNGGQGDTQYF.

This clonotype was detected once. A read error may explain this, as a much larger clone is one base away. The rearrangement uses TRBV27 and TRBJ2-7, with TRBD2 matching over 9 bases. The CDR3 runs to 15 residues. The V gene's germline CDR1 is MNHEY and CDR2 SMNVEV (reference sequence). Here the CDR3 DNA reads TGTACCAGCAGTTCGACTAGCGGCTTGTCCTACGAGCAGTACTTC. It is translated as CTSSSTSGLSYEQYF.

This chain links TRBV5-6 with TRBJ2-1; D not resolved. The CDR3 contains 14 residues. The germline V and J ends were trimmed by 0 bases and 7 bases, with 11 bases remaining between them. Per germline, CDR1 SGHDT and CDR2 YYEEEE. The CDR3 loop reads CASSLGPLWNEQFF. The CDR3 coding sequence is TGTGCCAGCAGCTTGGGACCCCTTTGGAATGAGCAGTTCTTC.

V is TRBV20-1 and J is TRBJ2-7; D unclear. Trimming shortened V by 6 bases and J by 3 bases, and 15 bases separated the two germline ends. The V gene's germline CDR1 is DFQATT and CDR2 SNEGSKA (reference sequence). The CDR3 is 13 amino acids. CDR3 in amino acids: CSAPRAPHYEQYF. CDR3 nucleotides: TGCAGTGCCCCCCGGGCTCCTCACTACGAGCAGTACTTC.

In the case of this clonotype: One junction end disagrees with the germline gene, perhaps due to a read error. This chain connects TRBV20-1 to TRBJ2-5; TRBD1 matches 10 bases. The CDR3 is 14 amino acids. Per the germline V gene, CDR1 is DFQATT and CDR2 is SNEGSKA (reference sequence). The CDR3 sequence is CSARDRGLTKTQYF. Here the CDR3 DNA reads TGCAGTGCGAGAGACAGGGGGCTAACGAAGACCCAGTACTTC.

The V gene is TRBV10-3, the J gene TRBJ2-1, with 11 bases aligning to TRBD1. This CDR3 comprises 19 residues. Germline CDR1 ENHRY, CDR2 SYGVKD. V lost 1 base, J lost 7 bases, and 15 bases stayed unmatched. The CDR3 is CAISELGQGVHELVNEQFF. In DNA, the CDR3 is TGTGCCATCAGTGAGTTGGGACAGGGGGTCCACGAATTGGTTAATGAGCAGTTCTTC.

The V gene is TRBV4-2, the J gene TRBJ2-5; D is ambiguous. Germline V gene lookup returns CDR1 LGHNA and CDR2 YNFKEQ. V was trimmed by 4 bases and J by 5 bases, leaving 17 bases between them. The CDR3 consists of 15 residues. The CDR3 sequence: CASSPNHPTLETQYF. CDR3 bases: TGTGCCAGCAGCCCCAACCACCCTACTCTGGAGACCCAGTACTTC.

This clonotype has a count of ten or more. V is TRBV4-2 and J is TRBJ2-7, with D unclear. The CDR3 covers 15 residues. Per germline, CDR1 LGHNA and CDR2 YNFKEQ. Deletions cut 4 bases from V and 2 bases from J, with 15 bases between. The CDR3 sequence is CASSPPYGRPYEQYF. In DNA form, the CDR3 reads TGTGCCAGCAGCCCCCCTTACGGTCGGCCCTACGAGCAGTACTTC.

The sample holds a few counts of this clonotype. The CDR3 DNA sequence: TGTGCCAGCAGCAAAAGGGGGGGACTAGATCCAGATACGCAGTATTTT. It is translated as CASSKRGGLDPDTQYF. The J gene is TRBJ2-3, the V gene TRBV21-1; the DNA was not compared with TRBD2, the D call given in the table. TRBV21-1 has pseudogene status. CDR3 length: 16 residues.

This clonotype was observed a few times. This chain links TRBV4-1 with TRBJ1-2; D might be TRBD1 (6 bases). The CDR3 is 18 amino acids. The ends were cut back, 4 bases at V and 7 bases at J, with 28 bases in the middle. CDR1 is MGHRA, CDR2 YSYEKL, per germline. CDR3 loop: CASSPAVTLTQGRAGYTF. The DNA for the CDR3 is TGCGCCAGCAGCCCGGCCGTAACCCTTACACAGGGTCGAGCTGGCTACACCTTC.

J is TRBJ2-1 and V is TRBV5-1, with D possibly matching TRBD1 (5 bases). V was pared by 6 bases and J by 6 bases, with 19 bases between. The germline gives CDR1 SGHRS, CDR2 YFSETQ. The CDR3 covers 15 residues. The CDR3 spells CASNPEGWGPNEQFF. Here the CDR3 DNA reads TGCGCCAGCAACCCTGAAGGGTGGGGCCCCAATGAGCAGTTCTTC.

The J gene is TRBJ1-2, the V gene TRBV5-6; D is perhaps TRBD1 (5 bases). Trimming removed 4 bases from V and 3 bases from J, with 19 bases in between. From germline, CDR1 is SGHDT and CDR2 YYEEEE. The CDR3 is 16 amino acids. CDR3 nucleotide sequence: TGTGCCAGCAGCCTTTTTTCCGGGACTGAGTACTATGGCTACACCTTC. It is translated as CASSLFSGTEYYGYTF.

The chain joins TRBV10-3 to TRBJ2-5, with 10 bases matching TRBD1. The end of the DNA is better explained by TRBJ2-7, so the J call may be wrong. The V gene's germline CDR1 is ENHRY and CDR2 SYGVKD. This CDR3 has 15 amino acids. In DNA form, the CDR3 reads TGTGCCATCAGTGGGACAGGGGGTTCTGCCTGCGAGCAGTACTTC. Residues: CAISGTGGSACEQYF.

The chain recombines TRBV25-1 with TRBJ2-5; D is uncertain. V was pared by 1 base and J by 4 bases, with 13 bases between. This CDR3 region has 15 residues. Germline V CDR1 and CDR2: MGHDK, SYGVNS. Here the CDR3 reads CASSELGPSVETQYF. The CDR3 nucleotides read TGTGCCAGCAGTGAATTGGGTCCCAGCGTAGAGACCCAGTACTTC.

This clonotype was observed a few times. The chain uses TRBV5-1 and TRBJ2-5; a weak D match, TRBD2 (6 bases). The CDR3 covers 16 residues. With 0 bases removed from V and 5 bases from J, the gap between germline ends came to 17 bases. CDR1 and CDR2 (germline): SGHRS, YFSETQ. This chain's CDR3 is CASSLDAGGRWETQYF. CDR3 DNA sequence: TGCGCCAGCAGCTTGGACGCAGGAGGGCGGTGGGAGACCCAGTACTTC.

The genes are TRBV11-1 and TRBJ2-1; 9 nucleotides match TRBD2. Germline V gene lookup returns CDR1 SGHAT and CDR2 FQDESV (reference sequence). V shed 10 bases, J shed 5 bases, and the junction held 21 bases outside the gene matches. This CDR3 has 18 residues. CDR3 sequence reads: CAIHRVAGVRAWDNEQFF. The CDR3 coding sequence is TGTGCCATCCATCGGGTAGCGGGAGTGCGGGCCTGGGACAATGAGCAGTTCTTC.